The clone carrying this T cell receptor beta chain is a singleton in its sample. The antigen is not known. A much larger clonotype is one base distant, so this may be a read error. The conserved phenylalanine or tryptophan normally closing the CDR3 is absent here, so this likely arose from a read error. This sample was included in a study of tumor and adjacent non-tumor tissue in lung cancer. Study-wide results and limits: Patients with more diverse tumor TCRs had worse survival.

The template was RNA from unsorted bulk tissue. Chemotherapy-naive patients with new lung cancer underwent thoracic surgery in China, August–November 2014. The library came from three nested PCR rounds adapted from ARM-PCR protocols. Using its own MiXCR run on the multiplex PCR reads, TCRdb lists one record per CDR3 protein. The data show more than 75,000 distinct CDR3 sequences, about two thirds seen once. The sequenced sample was lung tumor tissue. The receptor comes from an older woman with non-small cell lung cancer.

The CDR3 is CSAREETRGWNSPLHV. CDR3 sequence (DNA): TGCAGTGCTAGGGAAGAGACACGAGGGTGGAATTCACCCCTCCACGTT. V usage is TRBV20-1 and J usage is TRBJ1-6; no firm D call. Trimming pared 3 bases from V and 7 bases from J, leaving 19 bases between. This CDR3 has 16 residues. Germline V lookup: CDR1 DFQATT, CDR2 SNEGSKA (reference sequence).